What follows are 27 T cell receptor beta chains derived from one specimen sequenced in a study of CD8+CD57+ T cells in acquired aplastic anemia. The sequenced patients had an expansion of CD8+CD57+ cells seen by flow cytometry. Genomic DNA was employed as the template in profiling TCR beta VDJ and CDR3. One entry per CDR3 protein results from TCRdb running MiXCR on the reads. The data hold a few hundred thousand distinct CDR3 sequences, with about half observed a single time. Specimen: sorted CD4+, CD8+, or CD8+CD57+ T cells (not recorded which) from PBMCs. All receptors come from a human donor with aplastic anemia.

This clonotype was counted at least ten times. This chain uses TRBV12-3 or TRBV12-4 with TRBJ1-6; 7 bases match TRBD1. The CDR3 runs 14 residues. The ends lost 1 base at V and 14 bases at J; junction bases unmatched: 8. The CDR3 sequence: CASSLGAGQGALHF. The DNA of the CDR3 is TGTGCCAGCAGTTTAGGGGCAGGTCAGGGGGCCCTCCACTTT.

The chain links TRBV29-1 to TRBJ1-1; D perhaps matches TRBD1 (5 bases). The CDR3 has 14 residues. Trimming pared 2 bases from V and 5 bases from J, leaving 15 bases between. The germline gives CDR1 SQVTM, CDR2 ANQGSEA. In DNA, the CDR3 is TGCAGCGTTGAAAGGCAGGGACTCAGGACTGAAGCTTTCTTT. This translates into CSVERQGLRTEAFF.

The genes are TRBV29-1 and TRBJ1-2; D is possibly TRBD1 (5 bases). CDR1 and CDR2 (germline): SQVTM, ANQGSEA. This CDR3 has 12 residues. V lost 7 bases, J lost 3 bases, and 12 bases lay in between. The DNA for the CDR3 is TGCAGCGCAGGGACTCCACACTATGGCTACACCTTC. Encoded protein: CSAGTPHYGYTF.

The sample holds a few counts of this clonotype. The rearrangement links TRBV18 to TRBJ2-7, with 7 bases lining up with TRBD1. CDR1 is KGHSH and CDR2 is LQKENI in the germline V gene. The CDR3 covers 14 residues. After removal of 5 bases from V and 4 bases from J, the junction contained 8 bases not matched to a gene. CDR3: CASSTSQGRYEQYF. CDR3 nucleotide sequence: TGTGCCAGCTCAACCTCACAGGGGAGATACGAGCAGTACTTC.

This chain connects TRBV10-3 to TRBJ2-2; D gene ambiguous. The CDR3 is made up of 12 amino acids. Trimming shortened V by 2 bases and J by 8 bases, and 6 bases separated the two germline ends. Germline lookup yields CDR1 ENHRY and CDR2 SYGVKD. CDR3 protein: CAISEGSGELFF. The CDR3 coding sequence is TGTGCCATCAGTGAGGGAAGTGGGGAGCTGTTTTTT.

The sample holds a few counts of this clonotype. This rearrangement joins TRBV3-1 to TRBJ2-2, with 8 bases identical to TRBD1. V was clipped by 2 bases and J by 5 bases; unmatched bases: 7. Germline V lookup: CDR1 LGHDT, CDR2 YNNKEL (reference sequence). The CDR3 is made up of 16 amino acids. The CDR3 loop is CASSQRTGGKTGELFF. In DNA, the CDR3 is TGTGCCAGCAGCCAACGAACAGGGGGAAAGACCGGGGAGCTGTTTTTT.

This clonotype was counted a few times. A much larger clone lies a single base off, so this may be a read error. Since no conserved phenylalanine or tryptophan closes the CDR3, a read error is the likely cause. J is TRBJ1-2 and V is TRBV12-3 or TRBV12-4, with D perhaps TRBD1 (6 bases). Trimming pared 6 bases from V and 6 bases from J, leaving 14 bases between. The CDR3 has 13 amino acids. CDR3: CASRPQGSDGYTL. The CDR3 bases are TGTGCCAGCAGACCCCAGGGGAGTGATGGCTACACCCTC.

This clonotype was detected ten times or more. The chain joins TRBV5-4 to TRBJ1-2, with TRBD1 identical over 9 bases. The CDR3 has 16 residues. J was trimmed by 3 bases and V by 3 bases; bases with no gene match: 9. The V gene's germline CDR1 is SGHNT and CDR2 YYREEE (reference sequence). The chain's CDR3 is CASSSNPGQGYYGYTF. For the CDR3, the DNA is TGTGCCAGCAGCTCGAATCCGGGACAGGGTTACTATGGCTACACCTTC.

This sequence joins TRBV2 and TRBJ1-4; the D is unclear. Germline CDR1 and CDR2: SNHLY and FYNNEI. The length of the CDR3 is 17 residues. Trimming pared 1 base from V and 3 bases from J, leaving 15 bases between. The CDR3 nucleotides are TGTGCCAGCAGTGAAGGACGGGGTCCGGAGTCTAATGAAAAACTGTTTTTT. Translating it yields CASSEGRGPESNEKLFF.

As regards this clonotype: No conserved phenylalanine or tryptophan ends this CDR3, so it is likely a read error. The CDR3: CASSGTGKNIQYL. CDR3 DNA: TGTGCCAGCAGCGGGACAGGAAAAAACATTCAGTACCTC. V gene TRBV5-6 combines with J gene TRBJ2-4; TRBD1 aligns across 8 bases. J lost 4 bases, V lost 4 bases, and 1 base had no gene match. The CDR3 runs 13 residues. Germline V lookup: CDR1 SGHDT, CDR2 YYEEEE.

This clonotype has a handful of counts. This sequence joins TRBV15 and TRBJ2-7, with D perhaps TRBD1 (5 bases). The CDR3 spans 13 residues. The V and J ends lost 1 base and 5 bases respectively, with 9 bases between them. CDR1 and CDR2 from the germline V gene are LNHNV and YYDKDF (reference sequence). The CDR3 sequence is CATSRATQDEQYF. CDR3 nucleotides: TGTGCCACCAGCAGAGCCACACAGGACGAGCAGTACTTC.

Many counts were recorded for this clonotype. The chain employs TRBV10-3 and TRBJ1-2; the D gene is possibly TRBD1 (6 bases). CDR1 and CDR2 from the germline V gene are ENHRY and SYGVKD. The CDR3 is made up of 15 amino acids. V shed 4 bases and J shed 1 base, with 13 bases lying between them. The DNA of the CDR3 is TGTGCCATCAGTGGGCCTGAGGGGGGTAACTATGGCTACACCTTC. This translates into CAISGPEGGNYGYTF.

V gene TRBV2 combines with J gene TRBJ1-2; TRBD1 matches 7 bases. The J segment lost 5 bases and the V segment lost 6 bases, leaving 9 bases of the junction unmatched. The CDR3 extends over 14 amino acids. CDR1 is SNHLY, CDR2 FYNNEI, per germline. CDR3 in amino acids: CASSHGQARYGYTF. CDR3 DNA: TGTGCCAGCAGCCACGGACAGGCCCGTTATGGCTACACCTTC.

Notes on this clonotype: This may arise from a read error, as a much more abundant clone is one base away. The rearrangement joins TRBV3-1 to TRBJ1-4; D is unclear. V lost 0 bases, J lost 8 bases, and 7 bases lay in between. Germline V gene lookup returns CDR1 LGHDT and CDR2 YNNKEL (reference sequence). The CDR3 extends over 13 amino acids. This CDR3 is CASSQDKREKLFF. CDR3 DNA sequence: TGTGCCAGCAGCCAAGATAAGAGGGAAAAACTGTTTTTT. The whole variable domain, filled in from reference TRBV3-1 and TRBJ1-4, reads DTAVSQTPKYLVTQMGNDKSIKCEQNLGHDTMYWYKQDSKKFLKIMFSYNNKELIINETVPNRFSPKSPDKAHLNLHINSLELGDSAVYFCASSQDKREKLFFGSGTQLSVL.

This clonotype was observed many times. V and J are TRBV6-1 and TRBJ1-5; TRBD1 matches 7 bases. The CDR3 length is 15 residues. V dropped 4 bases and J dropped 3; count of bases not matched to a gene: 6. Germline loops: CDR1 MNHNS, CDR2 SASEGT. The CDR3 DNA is TGTGCCAGCAGTGGCCCGAGGGGGCTCAATCAGCCCCAGCATTTT. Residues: CASSGPRGLNQPQHF.

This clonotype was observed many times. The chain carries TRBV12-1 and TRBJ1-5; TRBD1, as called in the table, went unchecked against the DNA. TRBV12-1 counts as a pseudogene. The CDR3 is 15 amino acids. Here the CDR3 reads CASSCGTGLRQPQHF. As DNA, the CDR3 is TGTGCCAGCAGCTGCGGGACAGGGTTGAGGCAGCCCCAGCATTTT.

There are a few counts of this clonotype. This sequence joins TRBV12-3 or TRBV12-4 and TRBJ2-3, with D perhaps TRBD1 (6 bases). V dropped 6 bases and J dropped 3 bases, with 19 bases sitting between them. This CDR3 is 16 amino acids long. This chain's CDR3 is CASSPGTSLRTDTQYF. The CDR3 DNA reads TGTGCCAGCAGCCCCGGGACATCCCTGAGGACAGATACGCAGTATTTT.

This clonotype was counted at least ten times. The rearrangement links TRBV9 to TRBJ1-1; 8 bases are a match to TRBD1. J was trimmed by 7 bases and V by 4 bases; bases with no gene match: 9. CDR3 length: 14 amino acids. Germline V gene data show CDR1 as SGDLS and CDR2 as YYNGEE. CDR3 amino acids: CASSPPGGQDEAFF. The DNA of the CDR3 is TGTGCCAGCAGCCCCCCCGGGGGACAGGATGAAGCTTTCTTT.

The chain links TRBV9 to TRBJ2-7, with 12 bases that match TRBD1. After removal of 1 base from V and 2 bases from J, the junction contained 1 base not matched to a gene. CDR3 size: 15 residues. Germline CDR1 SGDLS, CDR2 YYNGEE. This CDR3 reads CASSVRDRGPYEQYF. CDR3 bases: TGTGCCAGCAGCGTAAGGGACAGGGGGCCCTACGAGCAGTACTTC.

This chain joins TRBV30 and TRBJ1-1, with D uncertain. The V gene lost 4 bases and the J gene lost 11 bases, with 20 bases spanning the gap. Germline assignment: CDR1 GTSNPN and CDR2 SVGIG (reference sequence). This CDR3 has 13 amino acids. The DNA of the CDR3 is TGTGCCTGGACCGTTGGTGGCAACGGACCCGCTTTCTTT. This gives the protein CAWTVGGNGPAFF.

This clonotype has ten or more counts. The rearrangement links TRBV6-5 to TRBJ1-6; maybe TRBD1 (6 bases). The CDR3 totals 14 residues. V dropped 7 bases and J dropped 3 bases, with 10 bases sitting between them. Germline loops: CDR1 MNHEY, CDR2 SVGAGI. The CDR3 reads CASIGGGYNSPLHF. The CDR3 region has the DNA TGTGCCAGCATAGGAGGGGGCTATAATTCACCCCTCCACTTT.

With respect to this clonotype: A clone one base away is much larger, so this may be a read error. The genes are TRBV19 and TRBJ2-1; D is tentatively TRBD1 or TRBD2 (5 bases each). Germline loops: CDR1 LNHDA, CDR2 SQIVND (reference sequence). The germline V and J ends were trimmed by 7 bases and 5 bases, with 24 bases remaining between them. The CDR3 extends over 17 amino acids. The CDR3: CASNPLLGEKTHNEQFF. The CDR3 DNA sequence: TGTGCCAGTAACCCACTTCTGGGGGAAAAGACCCACAATGAGCAGTTCTTC.

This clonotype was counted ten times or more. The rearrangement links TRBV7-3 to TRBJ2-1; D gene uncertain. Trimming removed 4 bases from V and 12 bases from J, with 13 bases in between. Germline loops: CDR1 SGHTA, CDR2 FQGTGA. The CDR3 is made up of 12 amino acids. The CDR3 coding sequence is TGTGCCAGCAGCTCCGGCAGGTCTATGCAGTTCTTC. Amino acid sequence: CASSSGRSMQFF. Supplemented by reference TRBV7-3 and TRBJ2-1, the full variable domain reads GAGVSQTPSNKVTEKGKYVELRCDPISGHTALYWYRQSLGQGPEFLIYFQGTGAADDSGLPNDRFFAVRPEGSVSTLKIQRTERGDSAVYLCASSSGRSMQFFGPGTRLTVL.

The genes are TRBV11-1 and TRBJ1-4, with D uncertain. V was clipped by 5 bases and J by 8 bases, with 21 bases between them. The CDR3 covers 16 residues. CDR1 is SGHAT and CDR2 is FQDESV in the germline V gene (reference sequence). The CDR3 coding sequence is TGTGCCAGCAGCGTAGACGGAGGGAATAAAGGGGAAAAACTGTTTTTT. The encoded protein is CASSVDGGNKGEKLFF.

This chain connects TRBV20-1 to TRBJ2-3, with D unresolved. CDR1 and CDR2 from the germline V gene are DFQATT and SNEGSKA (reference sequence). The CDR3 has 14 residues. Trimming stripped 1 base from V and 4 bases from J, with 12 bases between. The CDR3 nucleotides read TGCAGTGCTAGAGGGGTGGGTCTGTCAGATACGCAGTATTTT. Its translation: CSARGVGLSDTQYF.

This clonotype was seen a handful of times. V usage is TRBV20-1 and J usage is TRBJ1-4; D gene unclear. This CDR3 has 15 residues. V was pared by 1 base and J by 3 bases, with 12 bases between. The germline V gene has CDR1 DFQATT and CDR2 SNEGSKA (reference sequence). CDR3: CSARGQGASNEKLFF. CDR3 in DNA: TGCAGTGCTAGAGGCCAAGGTGCCTCTAATGAAAAACTGTTTTTT.

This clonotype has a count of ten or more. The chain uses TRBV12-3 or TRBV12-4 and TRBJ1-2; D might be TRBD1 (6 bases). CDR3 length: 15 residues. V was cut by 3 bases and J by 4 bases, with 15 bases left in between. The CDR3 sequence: CASSFGRQASYGYTF. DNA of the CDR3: TGTGCCAGCAGTTTCGGTAGACAGGCCAGCTATGGCTACACCTTC.